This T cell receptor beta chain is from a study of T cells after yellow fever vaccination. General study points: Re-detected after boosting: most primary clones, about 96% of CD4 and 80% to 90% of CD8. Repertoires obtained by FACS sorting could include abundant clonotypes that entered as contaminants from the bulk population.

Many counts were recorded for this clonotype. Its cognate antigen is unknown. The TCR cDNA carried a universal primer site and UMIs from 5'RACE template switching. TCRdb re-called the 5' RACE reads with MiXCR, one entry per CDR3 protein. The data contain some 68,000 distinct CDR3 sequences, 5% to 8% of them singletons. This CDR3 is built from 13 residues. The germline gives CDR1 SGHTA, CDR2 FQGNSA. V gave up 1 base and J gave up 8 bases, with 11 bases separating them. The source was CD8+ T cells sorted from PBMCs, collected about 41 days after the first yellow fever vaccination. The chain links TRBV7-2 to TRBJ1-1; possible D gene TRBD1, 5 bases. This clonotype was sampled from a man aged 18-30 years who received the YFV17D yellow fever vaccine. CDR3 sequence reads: CASSLVVGDEAFF. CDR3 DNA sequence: TGTGCCAGCAGCTTAGTTGTGGGGGACGAAGCTTTCTTT.